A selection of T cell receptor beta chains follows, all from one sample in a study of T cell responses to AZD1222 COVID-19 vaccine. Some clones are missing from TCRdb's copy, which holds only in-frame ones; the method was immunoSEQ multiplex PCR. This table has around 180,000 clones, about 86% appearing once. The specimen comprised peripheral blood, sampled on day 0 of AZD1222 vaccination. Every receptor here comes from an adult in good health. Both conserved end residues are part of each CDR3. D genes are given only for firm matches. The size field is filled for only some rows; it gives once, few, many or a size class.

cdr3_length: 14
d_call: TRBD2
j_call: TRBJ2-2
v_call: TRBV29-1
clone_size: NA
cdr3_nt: TGCAGCGTTGATAGCGGGAAGTCCACCGGGGAGCTGTTTTTT
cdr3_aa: CSVDSGKSTGELFF

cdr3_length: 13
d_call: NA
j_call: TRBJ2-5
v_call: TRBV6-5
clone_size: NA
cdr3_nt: TGTGCCAGCAGTTACGGTGGTGGGGAGACCCAGTACTTC
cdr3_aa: CASSYGGGETQYF

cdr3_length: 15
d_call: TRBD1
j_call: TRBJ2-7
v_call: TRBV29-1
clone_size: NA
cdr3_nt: TGCAGCGCTGGGCGGGGACAGGGTGGAACCTACGAGCAGTACTTC
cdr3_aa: CSAGRGQGGTYEQYF

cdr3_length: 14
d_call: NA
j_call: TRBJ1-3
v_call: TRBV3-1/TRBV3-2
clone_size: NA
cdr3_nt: TGTGCCAGCAGCATACGGTCCTCTGGAAACACCATATATTTT
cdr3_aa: CASSIRSSGNTIYF

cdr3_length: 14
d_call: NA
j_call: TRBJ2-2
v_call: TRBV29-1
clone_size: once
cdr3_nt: TGCAGCGTTTCTTGGGCGGGTCTCACCGGGGAGCTGTTTTTT
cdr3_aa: CSVSWAGLTGELFF

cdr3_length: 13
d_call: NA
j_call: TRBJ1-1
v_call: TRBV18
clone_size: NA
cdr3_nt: TGTGCCAGCTCACCACCCGGGGGGACTGAAGCTTTCTTT
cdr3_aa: CASSPPGGTEAFF

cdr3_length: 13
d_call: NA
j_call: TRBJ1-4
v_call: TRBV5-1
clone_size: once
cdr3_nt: TGCGCCAGCAGGACAGCGCTTAATGAAAAACTGTTTTTT
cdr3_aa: CASRTALNEKLFF

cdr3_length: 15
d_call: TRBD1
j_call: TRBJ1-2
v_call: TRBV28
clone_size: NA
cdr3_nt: TGTGCCAGCAGTTTATGGGAACAGGGGCCGGGTGGCTACACCTTC
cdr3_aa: CASSLWEQGPGGYTF

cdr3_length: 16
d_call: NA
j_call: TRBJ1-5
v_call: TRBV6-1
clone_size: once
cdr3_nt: TGTGCCAGCAGTGAAGTGGGGGGCCGGAGCAATCAGCCCCAGCATTTT
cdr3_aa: CASSEVGGRSNQPQHF

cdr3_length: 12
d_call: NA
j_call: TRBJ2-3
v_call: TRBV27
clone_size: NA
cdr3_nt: TGTGCCAGCAGTTTTGGGGCAGATACGCAGTATTTT
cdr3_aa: CASSFGADTQYF

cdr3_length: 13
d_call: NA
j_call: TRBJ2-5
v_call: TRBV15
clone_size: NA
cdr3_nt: TGTGCCACCAGCAGACCTCTAGCGGAGACCCAGTACTTC
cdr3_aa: CATSRPLAETQYF

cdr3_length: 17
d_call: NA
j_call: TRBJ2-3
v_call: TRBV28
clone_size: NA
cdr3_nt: TGTGCCAGCAGTTTAGCGACAGGCGGATCTCTAGTGAATACGCAGTATTTT
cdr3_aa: CASSLATGGSLVNTQYF

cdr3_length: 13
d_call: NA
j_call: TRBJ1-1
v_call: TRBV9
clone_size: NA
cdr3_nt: TGTGCCAGCAGCTATGGGAGGAACACTGAAGCTTTCTTT
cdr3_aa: CASSYGRNTEAFF

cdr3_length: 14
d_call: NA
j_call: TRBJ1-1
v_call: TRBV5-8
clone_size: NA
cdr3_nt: TGTGCCAGCAGCTTGGTGGGGTTGAACACTGAAGCTTTCTTT
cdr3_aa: CASSLVGLNTEAFF

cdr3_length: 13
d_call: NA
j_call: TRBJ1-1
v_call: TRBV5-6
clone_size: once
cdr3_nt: TGTGCCAGCAGCCAGGCGATGAACACTGAAGCTTTCTTT
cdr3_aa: CASSQAMNTEAFF

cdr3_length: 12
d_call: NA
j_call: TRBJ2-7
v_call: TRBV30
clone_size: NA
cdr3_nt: TGTGCCTGGAGCGATCAGGGCTACGAGCAGTACTTC
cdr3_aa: CAWSDQGYEQYF

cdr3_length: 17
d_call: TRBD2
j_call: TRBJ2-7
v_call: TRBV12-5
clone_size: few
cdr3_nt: TGTGCTAGTGGTTTGGTAGGGACTAGCGGGATGACCTACGAGCAGTACTTC
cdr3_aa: CASGLVGTSGMTYEQYF

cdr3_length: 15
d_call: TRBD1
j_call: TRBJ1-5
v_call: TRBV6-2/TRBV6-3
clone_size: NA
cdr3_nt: TGTGCCAGCAGTTACTGGACAGGGCAGAATCAGCCCCAGCATTTT
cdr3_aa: CASSYWTGQNQPQHF

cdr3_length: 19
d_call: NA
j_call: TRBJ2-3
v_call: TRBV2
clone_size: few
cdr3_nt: TGTGCCAGCAGTGACCCCGCGTTTGGGGGGAAGGGTAGCACAGATACGCAGTATTTT
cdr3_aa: CASSDPAFGGKGSTDTQYF

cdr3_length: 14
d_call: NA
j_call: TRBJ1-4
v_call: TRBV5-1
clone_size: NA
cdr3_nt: TGCGCCAGCAAGTTGGGGGAGGCTAATGAAAAACTGTTTTTT
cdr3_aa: CASKLGEANEKLFF

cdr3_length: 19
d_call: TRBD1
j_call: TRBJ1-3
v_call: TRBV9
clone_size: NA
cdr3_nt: TGTGCCAGCAGCTCATCCGGGACAGGGATCGGGACGGGAGGAAACACCATATATTTT
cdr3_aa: CASSSSGTGIGTGGNTIYF

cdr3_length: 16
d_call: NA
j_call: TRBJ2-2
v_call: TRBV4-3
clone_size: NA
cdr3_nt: TGCGCCAGCAGCCAAGAAAGGCTCCAGGGGCCCGGGGAGCTGTTTTTT
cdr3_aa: CASSQERLQGPGELFF

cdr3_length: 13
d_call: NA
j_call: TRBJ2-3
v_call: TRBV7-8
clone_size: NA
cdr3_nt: TGTGCCAGCAGCTTGACTAGGTCAGATACGCAGTATTTT
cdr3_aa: CASSLTRSDTQYF

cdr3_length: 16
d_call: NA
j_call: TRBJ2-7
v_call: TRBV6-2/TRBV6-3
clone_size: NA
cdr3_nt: TGTGCCAGCAGTTACTATTTCGGGCGGACCTCCTACGAGCAGTACTTC
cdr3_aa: CASSYYFGRTSYEQYF

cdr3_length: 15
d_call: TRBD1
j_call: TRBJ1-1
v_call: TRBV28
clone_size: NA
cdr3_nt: TGTGCCAGCAGTTTGACGGACAGGGGTTTCACTGAAGCTTTCTTT
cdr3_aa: CASSLTDRGFTEAFF

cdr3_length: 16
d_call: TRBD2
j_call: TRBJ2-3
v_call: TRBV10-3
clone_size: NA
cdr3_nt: TGTGCCATCGAAGCTAGCGGGGGGAGGGTAGGAGATACGCAGTATTTT
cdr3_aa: CAIEASGGRVGDTQYF

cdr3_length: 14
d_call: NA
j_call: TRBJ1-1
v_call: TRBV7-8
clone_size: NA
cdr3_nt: TGTGCCAGCAGCTTAGCGTCGGGGCCCACTGAAGCTTTCTTT
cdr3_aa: CASSLASGPTEAFF

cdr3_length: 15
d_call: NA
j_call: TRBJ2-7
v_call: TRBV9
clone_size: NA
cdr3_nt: TGTGCCAGCAGCCCTGACGGGATGACCACCTACGAGCAGTACTTC
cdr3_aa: CASSPDGMTTYEQYF

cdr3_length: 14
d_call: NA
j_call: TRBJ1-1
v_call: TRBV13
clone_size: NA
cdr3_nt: TGTGCCAGCAGCTTAGAGGCTCAGAAAGATGAAGCTTTCTTT
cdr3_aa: CASSLEAQKDEAFF